This TCR beta chain appears in the sequencing data of a study of cytomegalovirus exposure and HLA in healthy donors. Study results and caveats: Altogether, around 160 TCR beta chains were recorded as cytomegalovirus-associated.

After removal of 5 bases from V and 0 bases from J, the junction contained 12 bases not matched to a gene. Per the germline V gene, CDR1 is SGHRS and CDR2 is YFSETQ. The CDR3 consists of 17 residues. For this clone: The antigen is unknown.

The PCR employed 60 Vbeta primers together with 13 Jbeta primers. Profiled with immunoSEQ multiplex PCR; TCRdb holds only in-frame clones, not every one. Of around 300,000 clones in the sample, around 66% were seen once. The receptor comes from a female donor in good health and CMV-seronegative. This rearrangement joins TRBV5-1 to TRBJ2-7; TRBD2 agrees at 9 bases. Sequencing was performed on PBMCs. The DNA of the CDR3 is TGCGCCAGCAGGCGGGGGGGCGCGGGTGCCCTCTCCTACGAGCAGTACTTC. It specifies CASRRGGAGALSYEQYF.